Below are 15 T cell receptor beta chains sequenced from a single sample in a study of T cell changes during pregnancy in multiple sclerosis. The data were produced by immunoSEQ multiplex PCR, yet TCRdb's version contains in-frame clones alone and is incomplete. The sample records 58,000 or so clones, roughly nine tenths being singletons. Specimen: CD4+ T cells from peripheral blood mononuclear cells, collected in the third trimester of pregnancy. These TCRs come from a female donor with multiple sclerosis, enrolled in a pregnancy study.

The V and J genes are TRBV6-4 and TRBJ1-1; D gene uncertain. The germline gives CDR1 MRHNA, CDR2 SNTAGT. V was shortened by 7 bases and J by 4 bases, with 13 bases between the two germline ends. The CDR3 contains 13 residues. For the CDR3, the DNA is TGTGCCAGCATGGCCCAGGTAGGCACTGAAGCTTTCTTT. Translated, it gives CASMAQVGTEAFF.

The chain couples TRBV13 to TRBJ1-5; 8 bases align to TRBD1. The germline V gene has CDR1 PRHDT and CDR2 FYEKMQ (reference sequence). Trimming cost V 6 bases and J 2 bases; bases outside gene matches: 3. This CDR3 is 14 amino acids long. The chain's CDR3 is CASSSGGGNQPQHF. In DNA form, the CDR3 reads TGTGCCAGCAGTTCAGGGGGCGGCAATCAGCCCCAGCATTTT.

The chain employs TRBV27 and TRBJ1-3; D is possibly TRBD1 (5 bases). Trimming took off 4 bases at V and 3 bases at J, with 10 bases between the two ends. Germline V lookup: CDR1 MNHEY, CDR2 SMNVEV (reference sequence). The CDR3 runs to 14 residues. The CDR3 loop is CASSSGFSGNTIYF. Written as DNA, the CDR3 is TGTGCCAGCAGTTCAGGGTTCAGTGGAAACACCATATATTTT.

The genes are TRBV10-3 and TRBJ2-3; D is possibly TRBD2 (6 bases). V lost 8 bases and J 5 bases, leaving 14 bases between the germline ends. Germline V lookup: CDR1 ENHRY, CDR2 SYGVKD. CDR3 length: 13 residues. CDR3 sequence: CAIRTGEGDTQYF. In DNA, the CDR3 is TGTGCCATCCGGACGGGAGAGGGAGATACGCAGTATTTT.

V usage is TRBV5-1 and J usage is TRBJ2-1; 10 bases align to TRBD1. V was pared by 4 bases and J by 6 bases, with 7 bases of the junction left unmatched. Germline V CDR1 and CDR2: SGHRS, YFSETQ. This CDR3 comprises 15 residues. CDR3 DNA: TGCGCCAGCAGCCCCGGGACAGGGGTTTTCAATGAGCAGTTCTTC. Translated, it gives CASSPGTGVFNEQFF.

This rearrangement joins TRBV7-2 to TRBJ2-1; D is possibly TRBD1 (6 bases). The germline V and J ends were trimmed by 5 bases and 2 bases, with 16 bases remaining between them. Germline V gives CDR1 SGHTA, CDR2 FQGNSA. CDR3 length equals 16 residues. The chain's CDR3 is CASSPLQGMAYNEQFF. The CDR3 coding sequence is TGTGCCAGCAGCCCTTTACAGGGAATGGCCTACAATGAGCAGTTCTTC.

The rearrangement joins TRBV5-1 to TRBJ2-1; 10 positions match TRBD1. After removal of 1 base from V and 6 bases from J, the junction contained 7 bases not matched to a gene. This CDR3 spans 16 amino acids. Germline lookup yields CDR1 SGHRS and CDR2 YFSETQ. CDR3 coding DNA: TGCGCCAGCAGCTTGTCCCCTTGGACAGGGGGCAATGAGCAGTTCTTC. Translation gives CASSLSPWTGGNEQFF.

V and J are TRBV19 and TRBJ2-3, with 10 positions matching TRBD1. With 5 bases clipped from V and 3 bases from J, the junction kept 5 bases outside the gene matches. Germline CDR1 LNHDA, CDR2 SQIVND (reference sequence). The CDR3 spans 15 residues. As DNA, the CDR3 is TGTGCCAGTAGTGTCCCGGGACAGGGGACAGATACGCAGTATTTT. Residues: CASSVPGQGTDTQYF.

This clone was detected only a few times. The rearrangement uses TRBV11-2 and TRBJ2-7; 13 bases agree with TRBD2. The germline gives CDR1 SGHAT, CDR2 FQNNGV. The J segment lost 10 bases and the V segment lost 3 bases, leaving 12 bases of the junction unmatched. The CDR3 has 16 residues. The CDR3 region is CASSFPKTLAGGYQYF. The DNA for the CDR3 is TGTGCCAGCAGCTTTCCCAAAACACTAGCGGGAGGGTACCAGTACTTC.

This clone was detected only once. CDR3 in DNA: TGCAGCGTTGATAACAGGAGAGATACTGAAGCTTTCTTT. Its protein product is CSVDNRRDTEAFF. This chain connects TRBV29-1 to TRBJ1-1, with D perhaps TRBD1 (5 bases). Looked up from germline, CDR1 is SQVTM and CDR2 is ANQGSEA. This CDR3 has 13 residues. The germline V and J ends were trimmed by 3 bases and 5 bases, with 13 bases remaining between them.

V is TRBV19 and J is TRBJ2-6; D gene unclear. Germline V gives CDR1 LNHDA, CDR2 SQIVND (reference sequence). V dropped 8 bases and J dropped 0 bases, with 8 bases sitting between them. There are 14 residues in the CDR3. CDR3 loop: CASADSSGANVLTF. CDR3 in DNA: TGTGCCAGTGCCGATAGCTCTGGGGCCAACGTCCTGACTTTC.

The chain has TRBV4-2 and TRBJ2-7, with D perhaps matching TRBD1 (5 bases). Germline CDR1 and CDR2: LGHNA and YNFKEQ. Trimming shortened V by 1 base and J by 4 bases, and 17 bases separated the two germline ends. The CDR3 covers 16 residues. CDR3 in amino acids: CASSQGTPLTDYEQYF. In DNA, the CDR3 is TGTGCCAGCAGCCAAGGCACCCCCCTGACAGATTACGAGCAGTACTTC.

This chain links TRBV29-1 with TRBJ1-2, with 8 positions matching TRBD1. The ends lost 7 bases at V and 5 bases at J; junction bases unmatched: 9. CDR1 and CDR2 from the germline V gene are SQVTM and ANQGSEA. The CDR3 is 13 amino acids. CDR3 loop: CSATGGSAYGYTF. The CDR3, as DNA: TGCAGCGCAACAGGGGGGAGTGCTTATGGCTACACCTTC.

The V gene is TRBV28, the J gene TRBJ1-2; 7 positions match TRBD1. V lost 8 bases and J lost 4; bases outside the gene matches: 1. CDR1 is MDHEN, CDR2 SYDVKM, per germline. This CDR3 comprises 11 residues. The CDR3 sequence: CASGTAYGYTF. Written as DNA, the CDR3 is TGTGCCAGCGGGACAGCCTATGGCTACACCTTC.

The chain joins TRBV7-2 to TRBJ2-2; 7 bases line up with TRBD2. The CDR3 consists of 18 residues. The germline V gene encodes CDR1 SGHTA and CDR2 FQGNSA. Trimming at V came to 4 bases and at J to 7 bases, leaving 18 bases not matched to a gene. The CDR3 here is CASSSIMFGGGYHGELFF. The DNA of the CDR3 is TGTGCCAGCAGCTCCATTATGTTCGGCGGGGGTTATCACGGGGAGCTGTTTTTT.